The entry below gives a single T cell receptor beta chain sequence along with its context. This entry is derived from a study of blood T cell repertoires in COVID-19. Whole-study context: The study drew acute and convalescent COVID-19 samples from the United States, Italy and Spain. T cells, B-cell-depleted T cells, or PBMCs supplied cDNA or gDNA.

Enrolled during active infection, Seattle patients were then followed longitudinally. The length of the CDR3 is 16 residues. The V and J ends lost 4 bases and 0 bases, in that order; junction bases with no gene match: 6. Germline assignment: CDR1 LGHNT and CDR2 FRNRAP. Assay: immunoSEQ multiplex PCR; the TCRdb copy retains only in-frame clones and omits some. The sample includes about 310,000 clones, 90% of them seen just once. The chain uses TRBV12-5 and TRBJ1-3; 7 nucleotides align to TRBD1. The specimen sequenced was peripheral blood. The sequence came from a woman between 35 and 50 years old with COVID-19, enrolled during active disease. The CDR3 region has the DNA TGTGCTAGTGGTTGGGGGGACAGAAGCTCTGGAAACACCATATATTTT. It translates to CASGWGDRSSGNTIYF. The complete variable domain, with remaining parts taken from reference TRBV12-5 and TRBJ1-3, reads DARVTQTPRHKVTEMGQEVTMRCQPILGHNTVFWYRQTMMQGLELLAYFRNRAPLDDSGMPKDRFSAEMPDATLATLKIQPSEPRDSAVYFCASGWGDRSSGNTIYFGEGSWLTVV.